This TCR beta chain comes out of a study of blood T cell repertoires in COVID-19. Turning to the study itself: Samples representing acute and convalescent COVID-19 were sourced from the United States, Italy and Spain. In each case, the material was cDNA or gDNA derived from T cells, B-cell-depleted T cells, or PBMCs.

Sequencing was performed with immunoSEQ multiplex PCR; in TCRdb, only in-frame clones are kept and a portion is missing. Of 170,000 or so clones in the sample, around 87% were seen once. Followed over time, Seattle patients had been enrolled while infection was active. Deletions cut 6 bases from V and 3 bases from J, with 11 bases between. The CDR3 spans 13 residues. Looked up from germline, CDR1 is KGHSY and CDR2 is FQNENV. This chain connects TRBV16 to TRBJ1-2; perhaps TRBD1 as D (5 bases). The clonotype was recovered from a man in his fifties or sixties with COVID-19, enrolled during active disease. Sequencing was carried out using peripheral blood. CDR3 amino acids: CASRTEGHYGYTF. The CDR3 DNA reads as TGTGCCAGCAGGACAGAAGGACACTATGGCTACACCTTC.